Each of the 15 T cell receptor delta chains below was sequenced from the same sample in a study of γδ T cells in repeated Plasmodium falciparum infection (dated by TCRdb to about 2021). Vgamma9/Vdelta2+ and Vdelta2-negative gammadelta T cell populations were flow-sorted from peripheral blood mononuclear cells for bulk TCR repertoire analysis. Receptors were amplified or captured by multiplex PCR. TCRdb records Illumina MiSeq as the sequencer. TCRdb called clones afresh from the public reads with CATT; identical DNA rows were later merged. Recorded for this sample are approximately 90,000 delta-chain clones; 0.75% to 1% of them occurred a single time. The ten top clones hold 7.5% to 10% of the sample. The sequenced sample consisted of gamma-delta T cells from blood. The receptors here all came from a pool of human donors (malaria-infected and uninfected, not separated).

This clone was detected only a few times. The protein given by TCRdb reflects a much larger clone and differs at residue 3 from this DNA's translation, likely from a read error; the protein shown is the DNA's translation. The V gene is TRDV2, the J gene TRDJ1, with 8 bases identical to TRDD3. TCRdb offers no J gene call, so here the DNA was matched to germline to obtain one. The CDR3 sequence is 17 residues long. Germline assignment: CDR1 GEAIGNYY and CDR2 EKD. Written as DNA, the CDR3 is TGTGCCCGTGACCCCCTTCGAGCTGGGGGACACACCGATAAACTCATCTTT. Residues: CARDPLRAGGHTDKLIF.

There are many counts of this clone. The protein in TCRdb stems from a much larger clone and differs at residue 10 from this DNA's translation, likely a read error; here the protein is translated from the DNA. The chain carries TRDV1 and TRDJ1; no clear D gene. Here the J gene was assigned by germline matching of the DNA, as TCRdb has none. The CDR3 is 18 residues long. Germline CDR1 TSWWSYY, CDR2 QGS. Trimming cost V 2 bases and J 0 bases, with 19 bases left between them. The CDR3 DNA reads TGTGCTCTTGGGGAAATTGCTCAAGTCGCCCCCCACACCGATAAACTCATCTTT. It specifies CALGEIAQVAPHTDKLIF.

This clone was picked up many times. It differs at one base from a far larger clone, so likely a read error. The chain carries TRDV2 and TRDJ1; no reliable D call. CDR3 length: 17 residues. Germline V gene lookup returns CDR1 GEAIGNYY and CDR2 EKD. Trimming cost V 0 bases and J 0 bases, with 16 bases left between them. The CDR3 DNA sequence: TGTGCCTGTGACACCGTGGGACGGCCAGACCACACCGATAAACTCATCTTT. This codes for CACDTVGRPDHTDKLIF.

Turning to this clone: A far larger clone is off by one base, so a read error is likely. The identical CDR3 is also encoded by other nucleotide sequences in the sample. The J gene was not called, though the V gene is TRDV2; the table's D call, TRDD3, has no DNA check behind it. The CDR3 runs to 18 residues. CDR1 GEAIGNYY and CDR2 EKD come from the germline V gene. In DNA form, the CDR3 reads TGTGCCTGTGACTCTATGGGGGATAAGAGGGGGTACACCGATAAGCTCATCTTT. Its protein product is CACDSMGDKRGYTDKLIF.

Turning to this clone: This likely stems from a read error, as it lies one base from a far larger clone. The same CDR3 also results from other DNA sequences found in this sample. The CDR3 DNA is TGTGCTCTTGGGTCCCATTGTCCGAATAGATACCTAGCGGACGATAAACTCATCTTT. As protein: CALGSHCPNRYLADDKLIF. The chain uses TRDV1 and TRDJ1, with D perhaps assigned TRDD1 or TRDD3 (5 bases each). TCRdb is silent on the J gene; assignment here came from matching the DNA to germline. Germline V gene sequence: CDR1 TSWWSYY, CDR2 QGS. The CDR3 spans 19 residues. V lost 5 bases to trimming and J lost 4 bases, with 29 bases between them.

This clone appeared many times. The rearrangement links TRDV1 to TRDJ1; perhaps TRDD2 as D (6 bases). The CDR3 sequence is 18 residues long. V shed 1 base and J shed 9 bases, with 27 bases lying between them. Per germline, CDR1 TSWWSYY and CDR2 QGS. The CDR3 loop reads CALGERSYALYPATELIF. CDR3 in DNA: TGTGCTCTTGGGGAACGTTCCTATGCTCTTTACCCCGCCACGGAACTCATCTTT.

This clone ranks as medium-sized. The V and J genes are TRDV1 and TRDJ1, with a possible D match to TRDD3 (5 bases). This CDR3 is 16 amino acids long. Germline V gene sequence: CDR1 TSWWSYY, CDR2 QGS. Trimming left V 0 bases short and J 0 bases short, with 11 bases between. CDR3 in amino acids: CALGELPGGYTDKLIF. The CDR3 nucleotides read TGTGCTCTTGGGGAACTCCCCGGGGGTTACACCGATAAACTCATCTTT.

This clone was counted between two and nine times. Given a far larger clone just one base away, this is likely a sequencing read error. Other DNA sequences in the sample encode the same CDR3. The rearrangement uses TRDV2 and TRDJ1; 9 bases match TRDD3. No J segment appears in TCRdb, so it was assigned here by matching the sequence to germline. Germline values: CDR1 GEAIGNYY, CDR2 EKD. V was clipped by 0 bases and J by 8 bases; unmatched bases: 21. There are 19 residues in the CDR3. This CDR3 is CACDTVLGDTINTFPKLIF. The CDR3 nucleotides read TGTGCCTGTGACACCGTACTGGGGGACACTATCAATACCTTCCCCAAACTCATCTTT.

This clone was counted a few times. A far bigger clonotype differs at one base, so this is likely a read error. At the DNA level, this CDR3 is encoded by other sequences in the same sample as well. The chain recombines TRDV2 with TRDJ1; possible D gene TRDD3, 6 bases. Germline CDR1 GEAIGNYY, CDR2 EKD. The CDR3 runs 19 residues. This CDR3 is CACDPLAVADKGDPDKLIF. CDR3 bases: TGTGCCTGTGACCCCCTCGCAGTGGCCGACAAGGGGGACCCCGACAAACTCATCTTT.

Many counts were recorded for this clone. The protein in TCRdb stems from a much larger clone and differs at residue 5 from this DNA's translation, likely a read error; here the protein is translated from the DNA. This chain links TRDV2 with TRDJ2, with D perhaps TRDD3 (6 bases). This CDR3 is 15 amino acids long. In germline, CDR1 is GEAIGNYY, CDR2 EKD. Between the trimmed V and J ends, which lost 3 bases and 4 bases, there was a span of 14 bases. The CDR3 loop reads CACDAVGGRTAQLFF. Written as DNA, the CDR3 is TGTGCCTGTGACGCCGTAGGGGGACGGACAGCACAACTCTTCTTT.

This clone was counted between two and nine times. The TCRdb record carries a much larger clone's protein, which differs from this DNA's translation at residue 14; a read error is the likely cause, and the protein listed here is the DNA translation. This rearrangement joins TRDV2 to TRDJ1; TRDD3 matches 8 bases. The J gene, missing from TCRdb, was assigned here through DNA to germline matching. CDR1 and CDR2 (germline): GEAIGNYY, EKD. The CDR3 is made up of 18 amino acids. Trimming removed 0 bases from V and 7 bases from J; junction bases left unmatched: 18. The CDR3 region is CACDTVLKASGGTGKLIF. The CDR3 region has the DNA TGTGCCTGTGACACCGTCCTCAAAGCCTCTGGGGGAACGGGTAAACTCATCTTT.

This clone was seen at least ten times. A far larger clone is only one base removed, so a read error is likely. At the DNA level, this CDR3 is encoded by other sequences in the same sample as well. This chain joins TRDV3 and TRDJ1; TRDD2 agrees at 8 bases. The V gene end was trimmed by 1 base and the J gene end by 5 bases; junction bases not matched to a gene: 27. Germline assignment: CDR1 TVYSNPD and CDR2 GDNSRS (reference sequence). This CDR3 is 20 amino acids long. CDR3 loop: CAFTGLPIIVSPRTTDKLIF. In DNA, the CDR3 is TGTGCCTTTACTGGCCTTCCTATTATCGTTAGCCCAAGAACGACTGATAAACTCATCTTT. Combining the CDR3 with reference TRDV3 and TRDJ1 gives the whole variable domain CDKVTQSSPDQTVASGSEVVLLCTYDTVYSNPDLFWYRIRPDYSFQFVFYGDNSRSEGADFTQGRFSVKHILTQKAFHLVISPVRTEDSATYYCAFTGLPIIVSPRTTDKLIFGKGTRVTVEP.

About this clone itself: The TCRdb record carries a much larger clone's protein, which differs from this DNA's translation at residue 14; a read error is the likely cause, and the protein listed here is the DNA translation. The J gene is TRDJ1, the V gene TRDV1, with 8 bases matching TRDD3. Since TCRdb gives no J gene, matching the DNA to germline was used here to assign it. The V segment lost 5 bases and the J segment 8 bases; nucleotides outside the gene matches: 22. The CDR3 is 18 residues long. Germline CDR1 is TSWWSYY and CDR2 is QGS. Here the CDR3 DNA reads TGTGCTCTTGGGACACTTCCGGGAGGTGGGGGATGGAGGGAAAAACTCATCTTT. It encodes CALGTLPGGGGWREKLIF.

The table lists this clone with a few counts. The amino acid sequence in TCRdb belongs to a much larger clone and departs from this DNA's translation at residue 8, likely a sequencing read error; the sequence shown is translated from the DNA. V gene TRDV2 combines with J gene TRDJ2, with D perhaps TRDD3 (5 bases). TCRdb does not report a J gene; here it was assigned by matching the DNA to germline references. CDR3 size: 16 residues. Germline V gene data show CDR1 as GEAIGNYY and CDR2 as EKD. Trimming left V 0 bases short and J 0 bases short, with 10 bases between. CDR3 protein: CACDTVGNTLTAQLFF. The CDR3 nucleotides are TGTGCCTGTGACACCGTGGGGAATACTTTGACAGCACAACTCTTCTTT.

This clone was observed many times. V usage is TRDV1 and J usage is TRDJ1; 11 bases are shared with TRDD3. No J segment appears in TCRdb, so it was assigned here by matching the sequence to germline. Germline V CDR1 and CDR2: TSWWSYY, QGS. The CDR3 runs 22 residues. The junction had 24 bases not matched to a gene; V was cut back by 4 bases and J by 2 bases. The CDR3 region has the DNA TGTGCTCTTGGGGTTACCCCGCTTCTGCGTGGGGGATACGAGGGGGCTACCGATAAACTCATCTTT. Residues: CALGVTPLLRGGYEGATDKLIF.